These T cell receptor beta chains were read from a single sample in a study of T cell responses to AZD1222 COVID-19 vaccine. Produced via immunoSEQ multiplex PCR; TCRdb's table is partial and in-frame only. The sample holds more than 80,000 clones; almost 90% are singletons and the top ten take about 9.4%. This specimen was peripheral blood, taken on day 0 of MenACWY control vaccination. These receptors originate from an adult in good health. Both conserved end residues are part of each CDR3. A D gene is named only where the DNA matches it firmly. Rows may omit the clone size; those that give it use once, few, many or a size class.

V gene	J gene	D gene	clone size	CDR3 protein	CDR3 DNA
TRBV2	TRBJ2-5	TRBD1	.	CASSVGSVVYAFDGTVFQETQYF	TGTGCCAGCAGTGTGGGCTCCGTCGTGTATGCTTTCGACGGGACAGTCTTCCAAGAGACCCAGTACTTC
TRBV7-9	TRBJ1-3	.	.	CASRRGPGSSGNTIYF	TGTGCCAGCAGGAGAGGACCGGGGAGCTCTGGAAACACCATATATTTT
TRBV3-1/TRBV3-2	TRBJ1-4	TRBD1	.	CASSQDGTGGEKLFF	TGTGCCAGCAGCCAAGATGGGACAGGGGGTGAAAAACTGTTTTTT
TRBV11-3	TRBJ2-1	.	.	CASSRSLNEQFF	TGTGCCAGCAGCCGTTCTCTCAATGAGCAGTTCTTC
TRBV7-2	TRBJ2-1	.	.	CASSWTTLYNEQFF	TGTGCCAGCAGCTGGACGACACTTTACAATGAGCAGTTCTTC
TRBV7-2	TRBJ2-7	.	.	CASSVAAAYEQYF	TGTGCCAGCAGCGTTGCAGCAGCATACGAGCAGTACTTC
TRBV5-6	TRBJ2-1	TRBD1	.	CASTRDRGNEQFF	TGTGCCAGCACCAGGGACAGGGGGAATGAGCAGTTCTTC
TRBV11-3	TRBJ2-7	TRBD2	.	CASSLGEGTYEQYF	TGTGCCAGCAGCCTCGGGGAGGGAACCTACGAGCAGTACTTC
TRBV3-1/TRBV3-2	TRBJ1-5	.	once	CASSQSGIGPQPQHF	TGTGCCAGCAGCCAATCAGGGATCGGGCCTCAGCCCCAGCATTTT
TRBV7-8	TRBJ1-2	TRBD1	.	CASSLTDRAFGGYTF	TGTGCCAGCAGCTTAACCGACAGGGCATTTGGTGGCTACACCTTC
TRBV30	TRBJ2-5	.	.	CAWSVPPAGKPQETQYF	TGTGCCTGGAGTGTACCTCCTGCAGGGAAACCCCAAGAGACCCAGTACTTC
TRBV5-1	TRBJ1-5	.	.	CASSSQSLGNQPQHF	TGCGCCAGCAGCAGCCAATCCCTTGGCAATCAGCCCCAGCATTTT
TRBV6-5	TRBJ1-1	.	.	CASRNREAGTEAFF	TGTGCCAGCAGAAACAGGGAAGCGGGCACTGAAGCTTTCTTT
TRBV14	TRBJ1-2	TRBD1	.	CASSPQTGPVLGDYTF	TGTGCCAGCAGCCCCCAGACAGGGCCAGTTTTGGGAGACTACACCTTC
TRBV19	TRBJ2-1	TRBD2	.	CASSLTSGSSYNEQFF	TGTGCCAGTAGTTTAACTAGCGGGAGCTCCTACAATGAGCAGTTCTTC
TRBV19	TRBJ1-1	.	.	CASSIAPGPGTEAFF	TGTGCCAGTAGTATAGCCCCCGGACCCGGCACTGAAGCTTTCTTT
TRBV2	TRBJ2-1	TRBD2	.	CASSVTSGGANEQFF	TGTGCCAGCAGTGTAACTAGCGGGGGGGCAAATGAGCAGTTCTTC
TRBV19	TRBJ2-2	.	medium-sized	CASRSYGQRNTGELFF	TGTGCCAGTAGAAGCTACGGACAGAGAAACACCGGGGAGCTGTTTTTT
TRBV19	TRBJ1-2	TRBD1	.	CASDRGTGGYGYTF	TGTGCCAGTGACCGGGGGACAGGGGGCTATGGCTACACCTTC
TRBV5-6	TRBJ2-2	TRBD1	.	CASSFADRADTGELFF	TGTGCCAGCAGCTTCGCGGACAGGGCCGACACCGGGGAGCTGTTTTTT
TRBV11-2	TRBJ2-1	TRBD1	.	CASSLERARGLEQFF	TGTGCCAGCAGCTTAGAACGGGCCAGGGGGCTTGAGCAGTTCTTC
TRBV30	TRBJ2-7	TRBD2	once	CAWSVRGVGEQYF	TGTGCCTGGAGTGTACGGGGGGTGGGCGAGCAGTACTTC
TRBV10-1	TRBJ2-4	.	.	CASSENRDPRAKNIQYF	TGCGCCAGCAGTGAGAATCGGGACCCTAGGGCCAAAAACATTCAGTACTTC
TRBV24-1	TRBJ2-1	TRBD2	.	CASGGAGYNEQFF	TGTGCCTCCGGGGGGGCCGGGTACAATGAGCAGTTCTTC
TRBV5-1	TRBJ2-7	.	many	CASSLEWGAYEQYF	TGCGCCAGCAGCTTGGAGTGGGGAGCCTACGAGCAGTACTTC
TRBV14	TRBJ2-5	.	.	CASSQVGGARETQYF	TGTGCCAGCAGCCAAGTCGGCGGGGCGAGGGAGACCCAGTACTTC
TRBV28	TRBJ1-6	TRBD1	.	CASSSGGGQGGSPLHF	TGTGCCAGCAGTTCAGGAGGGGGACAGGGAGGATCACCCCTCCACTTT
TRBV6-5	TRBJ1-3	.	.	CASILHDSGNTIYF	TGTGCCAGCATACTACATGACTCTGGAAACACCATATATTTT
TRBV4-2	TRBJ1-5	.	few	CASSQGTSNQPQHF	TGTGCCAGCAGCCAAGGGACGAGCAATCAGCCCCAGCATTTT
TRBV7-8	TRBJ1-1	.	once	CASSSRVATEAFF	TGTGCCAGCAGCTCCAGGGTTGCCACTGAAGCTTTCTTT
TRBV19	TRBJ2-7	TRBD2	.	CASSPRGNGGVYEQYF	TGTGCCAGTAGTCCCCGAGGAAACGGGGGGGTCTACGAGCAGTACTTC
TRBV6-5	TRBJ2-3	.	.	CAATRTYTDTQYF	TGTGCCGCAACCCGCACTTACACAGATACGCAGTATTTT
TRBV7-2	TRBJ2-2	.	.	CASSLRAGPDTGELFF	TGTGCCAGCAGCTTACGGGCCGGACCAGACACCGGGGAGCTGTTTTTT
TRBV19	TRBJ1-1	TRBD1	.	CASSRDRELFTEAFF	TGTGCCAGTAGTAGGGACAGGGAATTGTTCACTGAAGCTTTCTTT
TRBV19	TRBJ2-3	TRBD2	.	CASSARGATDTQYF	TGTGCCAGTAGCGCGCGGGGGGCCACAGATACGCAGTATTTT
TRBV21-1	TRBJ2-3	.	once	CASSKAKIGQASTDTQYF	TGTGCCAGCAGCAAAGCAAAAATCGGACAGGCTAGCACAGATACGCAGTATTTT
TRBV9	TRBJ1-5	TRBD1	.	CASSGGTGRFQPQHF	TGTGCCAGCAGCGGAGGGACAGGGAGGTTTCAGCCCCAGCATTTT
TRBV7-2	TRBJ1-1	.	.	CASSLVRDTEAFF	TGTGCCAGCAGCTTAGTACGGGACACTGAAGCTTTCTTT
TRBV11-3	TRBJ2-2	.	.	CASSLGEPTGELFF	TGTGCCAGCAGCTTAGGAGAACCCACCGGGGAGCTGTTTTTT
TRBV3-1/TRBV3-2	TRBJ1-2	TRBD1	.	CASSQVTGHYGYTF	TGTGCCAGCAGCCAGGTGACAGGGCACTATGGCTACACCTTC
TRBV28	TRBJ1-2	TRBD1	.	CASSSPGQGVADGYTF	TGTGCCAGCAGTTCCCCGGGACAGGGGGTCGCAGATGGCTACACCTTC
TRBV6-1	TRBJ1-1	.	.	CASSSRDTNTEAFF	TGTGCCAGCAGTTCCCGGGACACAAACACTGAAGCTTTCTTT
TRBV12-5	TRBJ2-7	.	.	CASGWGTGSYEQYF	TGTGCTAGTGGTTGGGGGACGGGCTCCTACGAGCAGTACTTC
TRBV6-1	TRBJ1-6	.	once	CASSDNRQNSPLHF	TGTGCCAGCAGTGACAACAGGCAGAATTCACCCCTCCACTTT
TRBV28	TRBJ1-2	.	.	CASSLMGPANYGYTF	TGTGCCAGCAGTTTAATGGGACCAGCTAACTATGGCTACACCTTC
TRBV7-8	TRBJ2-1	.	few	CASSLERIFYNEQFF	TGTGCCAGCAGCTTAGAGAGGATTTTCTACAATGAGCAGTTCTTC
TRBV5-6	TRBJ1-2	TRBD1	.	CASSLDRGRENGYTF	TGTGCCAGCAGCTTGGACAGGGGGCGCGAAAATGGCTACACCTTC
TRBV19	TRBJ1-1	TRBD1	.	CASSEPSQGAAEAFF	TGTGCCAGTAGCGAACCCAGCCAGGGGGCGGCTGAAGCTTTCTTT
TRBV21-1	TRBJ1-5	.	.	CANRPGQGISRQPQHF	TGTGCCAACCGGCCGGGACAGGGCATATCACGGCAGCCCCAGCATTTT
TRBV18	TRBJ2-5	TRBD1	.	CASSPTGGQETQYF	TGTGCCAGCTCACCTACAGGGGGCCAAGAGACCCAGTACTTC
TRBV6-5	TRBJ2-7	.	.	CASSSDSEQYF	TGTGCCAGCAGTTCGGACAGCGAGCAGTACTTC
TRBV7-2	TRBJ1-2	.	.	CASSLAGLGTNYGYTF	TGTGCCAGCAGCTTAGCTGGTCTGGGAACTAACTATGGCTACACCTTC